The 22 T cell receptor beta chains listed next were all sequenced from one sample in a study of T cell responses to AZD1222 COVID-19 vaccine. The repertoire was sequenced with immunoSEQ multiplex PCR; TCRdb's copy has only in-frame clones and lacks some. This sample has some 70,000 clones, with 80% found just once. Sequencing was performed on peripheral blood, taken 28 days after the second AZD1222 dose. All receptors come from an adult who received the AZD1222 COVID-19 vaccine.

The chain combines TRBV4-1 with TRBJ2-7; TRBD1 might be the D (6 bases). Trimming left V 0 bases short and J 6 bases short, with 15 bases between. CDR1 and CDR2 (germline): MGHRA, YSYEKL. The CDR3 is made up of 15 amino acids. CDR3 coding DNA: TGCGCCAGCAGCCAAGATAAGCAGGGGCTTGCCGAGCAGTACTTC. Translation gives CASSQDKQGLAEQYF.

The V gene is TRBV10-2, the J gene TRBJ1-6; perhaps TRBD1 as D (5 bases). The CDR3 sequence is 15 residues long. Per germline, CDR1 WSHSY and CDR2 SAAADI. V lost 8 bases and J 4 bases, leaving 15 bases between the germline ends. The CDR3 region has the DNA TGCGCCAGCGTTACCGGGACGGGGTATAATTCACCCCTCCACTTT. Residues: CASVTGTGYNSPLHF.

V usage is TRBV19 and J usage is TRBJ1-1, with D uncertain. Germline loops: CDR1 LNHDA, CDR2 SQIVND (reference sequence). This CDR3 is built from 14 residues. Trimming cost V 7 bases and J 5 bases, with 17 bases left between them. This chain's CDR3 is CASTPAAIGTEAFF. In nucleotides, the CDR3 is TGTGCCAGTACCCCGGCTGCCATTGGGACTGAAGCTTTCTTT.

This clone showed up just once. The chain is built from TRBV28 and TRBJ1-4; D unclear. The V and J ends lost 2 bases and 4 bases respectively, with 8 bases between them. CDR3 size: 14 residues. Germline assignment: CDR1 MDHEN and CDR2 SYDVKM. CDR3 sequence reads: CASSLPSFNEKLFF. DNA of the CDR3: TGTGCCAGCAGTTTACCCAGCTTTAATGAAAAACTGTTTTTT.

This sequence joins TRBV2 and TRBJ2-2, with D unresolved. Looked up from germline, CDR1 is SNHLY and CDR2 is FYNNEI. This CDR3 has 12 residues. V gave up 6 bases and J gave up 7 bases, with 9 bases separating them. The DNA of the CDR3 is TGTGCCAGCAGATTGCCCGGCGGGGAGCTGTTTTTT. This translates into CASRLPGGELFF.

V gene TRBV2 combines with J gene TRBJ2-1, with D possibly matching TRBD1 (5 bases). CDR3 length: 14 amino acids. Trimming cost V 10 bases and J 2 bases, with 15 bases left between them. The germline gives CDR1 SNHLY, CDR2 FYNNEI. For the CDR3, the DNA is TGTGCCACAGGGCAGTGGACAACCTACAATGAGCAGTTCTTC. Amino acids: CATGQWTTYNEQFF.

The chain employs TRBV9 and TRBJ2-3, with D hard to call. The CDR3 sequence is 13 residues long. Germline CDR1 reads SGDLS; CDR2 reads YYNGEE. Trimming removed 0 bases at V and 0 bases at J, with 2 bases between. The CDR3 here is CASSVDSTDTQYF. The CDR3 region has the DNA TGTGCCAGCAGCGTAGACAGCACAGATACGCAGTATTTT. The variable domain in full, with the rest retrieved from reference TRBV9 and TRBJ2-3, is DSGVTQTPKHLITATGQRVTLRCSPRSGDLSVYWYQQSLDQGLQFLIQYYNGEERAKGNILERFSAQQFPDLHSELNLSSLELGDSALYFCASSVDSTDTQYFGPGTRLTVL.

This clone was found a few times. This chain connects TRBV27 to TRBJ2-7, with TRBD2 matching 11 bases. CDR1 is MNHEY, CDR2 SMNVEV, per germline (reference sequence). CDR3 size: 14 residues. V gave up 6 bases and J gave up 3 bases; unmatched junction bases: 4. CDR3 region: CASRTSGGHYEQYF. The CDR3 nucleotides are TGTGCCAGCAGAACTAGCGGGGGACACTACGAGCAGTACTTC.

The V call is TRBV4-1, the J call TRBJ1-5, with unresolved D. The CDR3 has 14 amino acids. From germline, CDR1 is MGHRA and CDR2 YSYEKL. V lost 0 bases to trimming and J lost 5 bases, with 8 bases between them. The CDR3 is CASSQDPLDQPQHF. The CDR3 DNA reads TGCGCCAGCAGCCAAGATCCCCTAGATCAGCCCCAGCATTTT.

This clone was counted a single time. The rearrangement links TRBV7-6 to TRBJ1-2; 7 bases are shared with TRBD1. The germline CDR1 and CDR2 sequences are SGHVS and FNYEAQ. This CDR3 region has 13 residues. Germline trimming cut 4 bases from V and 8 bases from J; bases unmatched to any gene: 7. The CDR3 reads CASSSEGAWGYTF. The CDR3 bases are TGTGCCAGCAGCTCCGAGGGGGCTTGGGGCTACACCTTC.

The chain recombines TRBV6-2 or TRBV6-3 with TRBJ2-3, with D perhaps matching TRBD2 (6 bases). Trimming took 4 bases from V and 1 from J, leaving 15 bases between them. The CDR3 loop spans 16 amino acids. Germline values: CDR1 MNHEY, CDR2 SVGEGT. DNA for the CDR3: TGTGCCAGCAGTTCCACTGGGCGGGGACGCACAGATACGCAGTATTTT. It specifies CASSSTGRGRTDTQYF.

The rearrangement joins TRBV5-6 to TRBJ2-2, with D possibly being TRBD1 or TRBD2 (5 bases each). From germline, CDR1 is SGHDT and CDR2 YYEEEE. V gave up 3 bases and J gave up 8 bases, with 17 bases separating them. CDR3 length equals 15 residues. The chain's CDR3 is CASSYGTGGSGELFF. CDR3 DNA: TGTGCCAGCAGCTATGGGACCGGTGGATCTGGGGAGCTGTTTTTT.

This clone came up a few times. The genes are TRBV3-1 (or the pseudogene TRBV3-2) and TRBJ1-3, with 7 positions matching TRBD1. V shed 4 bases, J shed 0 bases, and the junction held 6 bases outside the gene matches. Germline V gene sequence: CDR1 LGHDT, CDR2 YNNKEL (reference sequence). The CDR3 length is 16 residues. The CDR3 reads CASSRGTALSGNTIYF. CDR3 DNA sequence: TGTGCCAGCAGCCGGGGGACAGCCCTCTCTGGAAACACCATATATTTT.

This clone came up once. The J gene is TRBJ2-7, the V gene TRBV27; 12 nucleotides match TRBD1. V gave up 7 bases and J gave up 7 bases; unmatched junction bases: 8. There are 14 residues in the CDR3. In germline, CDR1 is MNHEY, CDR2 SMNVEV (reference sequence). CDR3 coding DNA: TGTGCCAGCAAACCGGGACAGGGGGCGCGAGAGCAGTACTTC. The encoded protein is CASKPGQGAREQYF.

The J gene is TRBJ1-2, the V gene TRBV30; no clear D gene. Germline values: CDR1 GTSNPN, CDR2 SVGIG (reference sequence). The CDR3 has 15 amino acids. Trimming cost V 0 bases and J 8 bases, with 19 bases left between them. The CDR3 here is CAWSVPPGLYSGYTF. CDR3 nucleotide sequence: TGTGCCTGGAGTGTACCACCCGGTTTATATTCGGGCTACACCTTC.

V usage is TRBV5-4 and J usage is TRBJ1-1, with 7 bases lining up with TRBD1. Germline CDR1 SGHNT, CDR2 YYREEE (reference sequence). The CDR3 length is 15 residues. The junction had 5 bases not matched to a gene; V was cut back by 0 bases and J by 3 bases. CDR3 nucleotides: TGTGCCAGCAGCTTGGGAGGGGGCGCGGACACTGAAGCTTTCTTT. This sequence encodes CASSLGGGADTEAFF. Filled out from reference TRBV5-4 and TRBJ1-1, the complete variable domain reads ETGVTQSPTHLIKTRGQQVTLRCSSQSGHNTVSWYQQALGQGPQFIFQYYREEENGRGNFPPRFSGLQFPNYSSELNVNALELDDSALYLCASSLGGGADTEAFFGQGTRLTVV.

The gene calls are TRBV28 and TRBJ2-2; D uncertain. The V end was cut by 2 bases, the J end by 1 base, with 8 bases between. Germline lookup yields CDR1 MDHEN and CDR2 SYDVKM. The CDR3 contains 15 residues. The CDR3 DNA follows: TGTGCCAGCAGTTTAAACCGGATGAACACCGGGGAGCTGTTTTTT. It is translated as CASSLNRMNTGELFF.

The chain couples TRBV3-1 (or the pseudogene TRBV3-2) to TRBJ2-1; 9 bases fit TRBD2. CDR3 length: 16 amino acids. In germline, CDR1 is LGHDT, CDR2 YNNKEL (reference sequence). Trimming at V came to 0 bases and at J to 2 bases, leaving 2 bases not matched to a gene. CDR3 nucleotide sequence: TGTGCCAGCAGCCAAGATGCTAGCGGGGCCTACAATGAGCAGTTCTTC. Amino acids: CASSQDASGAYNEQFF.

The J gene is TRBJ2-1, the V gene TRBV3-1 (or the pseudogene TRBV3-2), with a tentative D call TRBD1 (6 bases). CDR1 and CDR2 from the germline V gene are LGHDT and YNNKEL (reference sequence). V lost 0 bases and J lost 0, with 15 bases in between. The CDR3 runs 18 residues. In DNA, the CDR3 is TGTGCCAGCAGCCAAGAATTACAGGGAAAGAGCTCCTACAATGAGCAGTTCTTC. It codes for CASSQELQGKSSYNEQFF.

The chain employs TRBV4-3 and TRBJ1-2; 10 nucleotides align to TRBD1. The CDR3 has 17 amino acids. V shed 0 bases and J 8 bases; nucleotides not matched to a gene: 12. The germline V gene has CDR1 LGHNA and CDR2 YSLEER. The CDR3 region has the DNA TGCGCCAGCAGCCAAGATTTAGGACAGGGGGATCTTCTGGGCTACACCTTC. Encoded protein: CASSQDLGQGDLLGYTF.

This clone showed up just a few times. The CDR3 spells CASSLGGGRREKLFF. CDR3 in DNA: TGTGCCAGCAGCTTAGGTGGGGGGCGTCGTGAAAAACTGTTTTTT. V gene TRBV7-8 combines with J gene TRBJ1-4; D is perhaps TRBD1 (6 bases). The V and J ends lost 1 base and 7 bases respectively, with 13 bases between them. Germline V gene lookup returns CDR1 SGHVS and CDR2 FQNEAQ. The CDR3 sequence is 15 residues long.

The rearrangement links TRBV24-1 to TRBJ2-3; D could derive from TRBD1 or TRBD2 (5 bases each). V lost 7 bases and J 4 bases, leaving 14 bases between the germline ends. The CDR3 loop spans 14 amino acids. Germline assignment: CDR1 KGHDR and CDR2 SFDVKD. The CDR3 protein is CATSNGAPPDTQYF. In nucleotides, the CDR3 is TGTGCCACCAGCAACGGGGCTCCCCCAGATACGCAGTATTTT.